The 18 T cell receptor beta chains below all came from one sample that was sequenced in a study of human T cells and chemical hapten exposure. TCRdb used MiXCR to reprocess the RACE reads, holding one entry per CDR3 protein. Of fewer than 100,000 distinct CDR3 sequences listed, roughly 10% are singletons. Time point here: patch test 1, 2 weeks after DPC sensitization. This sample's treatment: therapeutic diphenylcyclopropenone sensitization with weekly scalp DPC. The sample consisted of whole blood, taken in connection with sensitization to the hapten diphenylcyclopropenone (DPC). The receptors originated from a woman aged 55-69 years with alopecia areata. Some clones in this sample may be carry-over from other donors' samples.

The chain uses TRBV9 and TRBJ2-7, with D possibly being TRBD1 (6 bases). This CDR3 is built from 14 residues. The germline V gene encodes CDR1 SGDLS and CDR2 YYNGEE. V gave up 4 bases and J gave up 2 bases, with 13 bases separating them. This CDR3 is CASSLEGTTYEQYF. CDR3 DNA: TGTGCCAGCAGCCTAGAGGGGACAACCTACGAGCAGTACTTC.

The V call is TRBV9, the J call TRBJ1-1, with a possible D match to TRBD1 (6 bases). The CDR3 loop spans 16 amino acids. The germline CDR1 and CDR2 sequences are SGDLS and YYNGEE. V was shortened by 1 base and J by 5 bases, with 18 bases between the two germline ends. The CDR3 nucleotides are TGTGCCAGCAGCGTACATCCGGGGGCACAAGGGACTGAAGCTTTCTTT. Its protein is CASSVHPGAQGTEAFF.

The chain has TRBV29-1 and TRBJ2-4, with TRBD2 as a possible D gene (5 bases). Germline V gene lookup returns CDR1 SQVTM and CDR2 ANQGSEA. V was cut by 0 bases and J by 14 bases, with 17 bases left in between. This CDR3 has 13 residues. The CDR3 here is CSVEDEGSLWEYF. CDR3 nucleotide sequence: TGCAGCGTTGAAGATGAGGGCTCTCTTTGGGAGTACTTC.

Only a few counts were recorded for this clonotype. The CDR3 region has the DNA TGCAGTGCTGGGGGCCAGGGAAGGGGTCAGCCCCAGCATTTT. Encoded protein: CSAGGQGRGQPQHF. The chain links TRBV20-1 to TRBJ1-5; D is perhaps TRBD1 (6 bases). The CDR3 sequence is 14 residues long. Germline CDR1 reads DFQATT; CDR2 reads SNEGSKA (reference sequence). The V end was cut by 5 bases, the J end by 6 bases, with 17 bases between.

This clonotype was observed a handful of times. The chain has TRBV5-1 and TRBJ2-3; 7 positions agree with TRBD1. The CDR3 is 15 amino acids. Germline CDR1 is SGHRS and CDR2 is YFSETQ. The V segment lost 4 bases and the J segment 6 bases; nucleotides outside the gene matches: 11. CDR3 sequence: CASSLAGGDSDTQYF. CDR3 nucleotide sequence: TGCGCCAGCAGCCTTGCAGGGGGTGATTCGGATACGCAGTATTTT.

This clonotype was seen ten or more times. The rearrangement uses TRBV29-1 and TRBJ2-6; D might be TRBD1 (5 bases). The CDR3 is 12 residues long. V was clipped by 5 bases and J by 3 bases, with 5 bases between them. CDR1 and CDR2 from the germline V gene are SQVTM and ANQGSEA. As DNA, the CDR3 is TGCAGCGTTACAGGTGGGGCCAACGTCCTGACTTTC. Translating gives CSVTGGANVLTF. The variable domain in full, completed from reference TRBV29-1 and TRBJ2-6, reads SAVISQKPSRDICQRGTSLTIQCQVDSQVTMMFWYRQQPGQSLTLIATANQGSEATYESGFVIDKFPISRPNLTFSTLTVSNMSPEDSSIYLCSVTGGANVLTFGAGSRLTVL.

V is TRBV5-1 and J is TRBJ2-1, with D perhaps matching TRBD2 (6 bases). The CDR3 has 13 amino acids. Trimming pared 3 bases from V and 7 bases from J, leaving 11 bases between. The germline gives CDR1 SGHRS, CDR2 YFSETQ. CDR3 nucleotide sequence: TGCGCCAGCAGCTCCGCCGGGGGTAATGAGCAGTTCTTC. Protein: CASSSAGGNEQFF. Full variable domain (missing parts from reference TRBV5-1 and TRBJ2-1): KAGVTQTPRYLIKTRGQQVTLSCSPISGHRSVSWYQQTPGQGLQFLFEYFSETQRNKGNFPGRFSGRQFSNSRSEMNVSTLELGDSALYLCASSSAGGNEQFFGPGTRLTVL.

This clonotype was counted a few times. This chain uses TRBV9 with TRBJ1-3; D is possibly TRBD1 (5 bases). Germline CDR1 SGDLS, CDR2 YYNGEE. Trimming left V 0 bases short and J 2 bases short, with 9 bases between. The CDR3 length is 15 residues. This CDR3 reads CASSVGGRPGNTIYF. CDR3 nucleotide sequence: TGTGCCAGCAGCGTAGGGGGGAGACCTGGAAACACCATATATTTT. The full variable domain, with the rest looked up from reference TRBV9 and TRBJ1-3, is DSGVTQTPKHLITATGQRVTLRCSPRSGDLSVYWYQQSLDQGLQFLIQYYNGEERAKGNILERFSAQQFPDLHSELNLSSLELGDSALYFCASSVGGRPGNTIYFGEGSWLTVV.

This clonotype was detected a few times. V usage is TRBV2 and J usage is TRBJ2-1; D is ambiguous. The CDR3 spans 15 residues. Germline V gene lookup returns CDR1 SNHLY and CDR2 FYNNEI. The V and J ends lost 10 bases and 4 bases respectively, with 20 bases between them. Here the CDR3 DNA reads TGTGCCACAACAATCCAGCTAGGCCAATACAATGAGCAGTTCTTC. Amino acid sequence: CATTIQLGQYNEQFF.

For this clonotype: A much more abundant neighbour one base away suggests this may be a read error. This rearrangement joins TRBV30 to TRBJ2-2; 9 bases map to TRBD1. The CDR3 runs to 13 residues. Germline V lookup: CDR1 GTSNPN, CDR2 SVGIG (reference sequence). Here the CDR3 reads CVWTGENTGELFF. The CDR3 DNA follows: TGTGTCTGGACAGGGGAAAACACCGGGGAGCTGTTTTTT.

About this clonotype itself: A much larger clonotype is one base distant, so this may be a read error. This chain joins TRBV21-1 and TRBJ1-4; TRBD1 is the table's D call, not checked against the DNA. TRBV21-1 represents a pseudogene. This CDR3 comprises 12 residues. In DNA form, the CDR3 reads TGTTCCAGCCCCAGGGATGATGAAAAACTGTTTTTT. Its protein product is CSSPRDDEKLFF.

The CDR3 DNA is TGTGCCAGCAGCCAAGTTAAGGAGGAGACCCAGTACTTC. Residues: CASSQVKEETQYF. The chain links TRBV4-2 to TRBJ2-5; D not resolved. The CDR3 length is 13 residues. V was shortened by 1 base and J by 5 bases, with 8 bases between the two germline ends. Looked up from germline, CDR1 is LGHNA and CDR2 is YNFKEQ.

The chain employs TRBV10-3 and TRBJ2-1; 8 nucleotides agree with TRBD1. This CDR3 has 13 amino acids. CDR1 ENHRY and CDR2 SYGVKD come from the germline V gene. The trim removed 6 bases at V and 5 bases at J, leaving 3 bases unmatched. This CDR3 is CAIRPGQDNEQFF. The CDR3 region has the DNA TGTGCCATCAGGCCGGGACAGGACAATGAGCAGTTCTTC.

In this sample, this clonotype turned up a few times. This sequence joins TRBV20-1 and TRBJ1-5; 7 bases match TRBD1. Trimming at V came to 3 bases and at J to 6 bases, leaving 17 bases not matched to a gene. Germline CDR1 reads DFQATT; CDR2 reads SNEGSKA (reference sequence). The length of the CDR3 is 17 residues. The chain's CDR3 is CSARIASGGFSGQPQHF. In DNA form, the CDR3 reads TGCAGTGCTAGGATCGCGTCAGGGGGTTTTTCCGGTCAGCCCCAGCATTTT.

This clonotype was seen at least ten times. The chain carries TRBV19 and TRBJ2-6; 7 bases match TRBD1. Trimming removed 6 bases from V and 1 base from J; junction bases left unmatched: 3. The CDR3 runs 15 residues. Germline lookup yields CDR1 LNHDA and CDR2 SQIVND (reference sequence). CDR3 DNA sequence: TGTGCCAGTAGCACAGGGGCGTCTGGGGCCAACGTCCTGACTTTC. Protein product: CASSTGASGANVLTF. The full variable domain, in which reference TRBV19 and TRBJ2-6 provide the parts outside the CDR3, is DGGITQSPKYLFRKEGQNVTLSCEQNLNHDAMYWYRQDPGQGLRLIYYSQIVNDFQKGDIAEGYSVSREKKESFPLTVTSAQKNPTAFYLCASSTGASGANVLTFGAGSRLTVL.

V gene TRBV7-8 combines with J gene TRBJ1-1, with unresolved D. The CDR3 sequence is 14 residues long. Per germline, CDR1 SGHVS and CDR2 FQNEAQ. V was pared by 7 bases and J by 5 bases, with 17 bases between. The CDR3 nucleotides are TGTGCCAGCACCTTGATGCTCTCCGCTACTGAAGCTTTCTTT. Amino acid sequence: CASTLMLSATEAFF.

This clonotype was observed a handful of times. In DNA form, the CDR3 reads TGCAGCGTCATAATTGCTGAAGCTTTCTTT. Encoded protein: CSVIIAEAFF. This chain joins TRBV29-1 and TRBJ1-1; D is unresolved. This CDR3 region has 10 residues. Per the germline V gene, CDR1 is SQVTM and CDR2 is ANQGSEA. Trimming shortened V by 6 bases and J by 6 bases, and 8 bases separated the two germline ends.

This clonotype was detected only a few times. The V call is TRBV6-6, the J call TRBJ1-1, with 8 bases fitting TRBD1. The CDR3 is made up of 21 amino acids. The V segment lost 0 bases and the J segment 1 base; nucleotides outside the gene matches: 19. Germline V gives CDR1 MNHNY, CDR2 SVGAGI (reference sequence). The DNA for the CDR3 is TGTGCCAGCAGTTACTCTATTTTGCGGTTCCAGGGGGCCCAACAGAACACTGAAGCTTTCTTT. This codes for CASSYSILRFQGAQQNTEAFF.